A single sample is the source of the 9 T cell receptor beta chains below, sequenced in a study (dated by TCRdb to between 2015 and 2017). CD4+CD25+CD127-/low cells were isolated as Tregs. The library was produced with 5' RACE. Data came from an Illumina MiSeq. TCRdb reprocessed the public reads (quality trimming at Q25 with fastp, clone calling with MiXCR) and kept in-frame beta chains. Merged by CDR3 protein, the rows form single entries marked with the most common genes and DNA. This sample has about 57,000 distinct CDR3 sequences in its table, and around 24% of those were observed once. In total, the top ten clones hold 2% to 2.5% of the sample. What was sequenced was tumor-infiltrating Tregs sorted from the breast tumor. The receptors were gathered from a female donor with breast cancer.

About this clonotype itself: Sequence at one end of the junction differs from germline and may be a read error. This sequence joins TRBV29-1 and TRBJ1-3; D not resolved. The CDR3 contains 13 residues. Germline-derived CDR1 and CDR2 are SQVTM and ANQGSEA. Here the CDR3 reads CSGLRGSGNTIHF. CDR3 nucleotide sequence: TGCAGCGGCCTTCGGGGTTCTGGAAACACCATACATTTT.

The V gene is TRBV5-6, the J gene TRBJ1-4, with D unresolved. This CDR3 is 13 amino acids long. Germline assignment: CDR1 SGHDT and CDR2 YYEEEE. V was clipped by 0 bases and J by 5 bases, with 5 bases between them. CDR3 in DNA: TGTGCCAGCAGCTTGGAACTAAATGAAAAACTGTTTTTT. It translates to CASSLELNEKLFF.

This clonotype was counted only a few times. The chain carries TRBV9 and TRBJ2-1, with 7 bases fitting TRBD1. Germline V gives CDR1 SGDLS, CDR2 YYNGEE. The CDR3 has 15 amino acids. V was pared by 3 bases and J by 4 bases, with 7 bases of the junction left unmatched. CDR3 in DNA: TGTGCCAGCAGCGCCCGGACAGGACCGTACAATGAGCAGTTCTTC. Protein sequence: CASSARTGPYNEQFF.

In its sample, this clonotype was seen many times. This chain joins TRBV4-1 and TRBJ2-5, with 9 bases lining up with TRBD1. This CDR3 region has 14 residues. Losses at the gene ends were 6 bases for V and 5 bases for J; bases not matched to a gene: 7. Germline loops: CDR1 MGHRA, CDR2 YSYEKL. CDR3 sequence reads: CASSQDRGGETQYF. The CDR3 DNA reads TGCGCCAGCAGTCAGGACAGGGGTGGGGAGACCCAGTACTTC.

The chain employs TRBV11-2 and TRBJ2-5, with TRBD1 identical over 7 bases. The V gene end was trimmed by 4 bases and the J gene end by 0 bases; junction bases not matched to a gene: 5. The CDR3 runs to 15 residues. CDR1 SGHAT and CDR2 FQNNGV come from the germline V gene. The CDR3 DNA follows: TGTGCCAGCAGCTCGGGACAGTTGTACCAAGAGACCCAGTACTTC. Translation: CASSSGQLYQETQYF.

This clonotype was seen a handful of times. The chain employs TRBV5-1 and TRBJ2-5; D gene unclear. The V and J ends lost 0 bases and 8 bases respectively, with 17 bases between them. The CDR3 loop spans 15 amino acids. Germline-derived CDR1 and CDR2 are SGHRS and YFSETQ. As DNA, the CDR3 is TGCGCCAGCAGCTTGGATCTGGGGAATTCTGGTACCCAGTACTTC. It is translated as CASSLDLGNSGTQYF.

V gene TRBV7-9 combines with J gene TRBJ1-1, with 7 nucleotides matching TRBD1. Trimming at V came to 5 bases and at J to 2 bases, leaving 23 bases not matched to a gene. The CDR3 runs 20 residues. Germline CDR1 is SEHNR and CDR2 is FQNEAQ (reference sequence). The CDR3, as DNA: TGTGCCAGCAGCCCACTCGGGTATTTCCCCCACAGGGGCGGTAACACTGAAGCTTTCTTT. It specifies CASSPLGYFPHRGGNTEAFF. Variable domain in full (rest from reference TRBV7-9 and TRBJ1-1): DTGVSQNPRHKITKRGQNVTFRCDPISEHNRLYWYRQTLGQGPEFLTYFQNEAQLEKSRLLSDRFSAERPKGSFSTLEIQRTEQGDSAMYLCASSPLGYFPHRGGNTEAFFGQGTRLTVV.

This clonotype was seen only once. This rearrangement joins TRBV29-1 to TRBJ2-1; D is possibly TRBD1 or TRBD2 (6 bases each). Deletions cut 1 base from V and 3 bases from J, with 13 bases between. CDR3 length: 15 amino acids. The germline gives CDR1 SQVTM, CDR2 ANQGSEA. The CDR3 here is CSVEGPGAYYNEQFF. The DNA for the CDR3 is TGCAGCGTTGAAGGGCCGGGGGCCTACTACAATGAGCAGTTCTTC.

The chain carries TRBV6-1 and TRBJ1-4; D is ambiguous. The CDR3 loop spans 15 amino acids. Between the trimmed V and J ends, which lost 7 bases and 0 bases, there was a span of 12 bases. Germline lookup yields CDR1 MNHNS and CDR2 SASEGT. The CDR3 DNA follows: TGTGCCAGCAAGACAAACAGAGCAACTAATGAAAAACTGTTTTTT. Amino acids: CASKTNRATNEKLFF.